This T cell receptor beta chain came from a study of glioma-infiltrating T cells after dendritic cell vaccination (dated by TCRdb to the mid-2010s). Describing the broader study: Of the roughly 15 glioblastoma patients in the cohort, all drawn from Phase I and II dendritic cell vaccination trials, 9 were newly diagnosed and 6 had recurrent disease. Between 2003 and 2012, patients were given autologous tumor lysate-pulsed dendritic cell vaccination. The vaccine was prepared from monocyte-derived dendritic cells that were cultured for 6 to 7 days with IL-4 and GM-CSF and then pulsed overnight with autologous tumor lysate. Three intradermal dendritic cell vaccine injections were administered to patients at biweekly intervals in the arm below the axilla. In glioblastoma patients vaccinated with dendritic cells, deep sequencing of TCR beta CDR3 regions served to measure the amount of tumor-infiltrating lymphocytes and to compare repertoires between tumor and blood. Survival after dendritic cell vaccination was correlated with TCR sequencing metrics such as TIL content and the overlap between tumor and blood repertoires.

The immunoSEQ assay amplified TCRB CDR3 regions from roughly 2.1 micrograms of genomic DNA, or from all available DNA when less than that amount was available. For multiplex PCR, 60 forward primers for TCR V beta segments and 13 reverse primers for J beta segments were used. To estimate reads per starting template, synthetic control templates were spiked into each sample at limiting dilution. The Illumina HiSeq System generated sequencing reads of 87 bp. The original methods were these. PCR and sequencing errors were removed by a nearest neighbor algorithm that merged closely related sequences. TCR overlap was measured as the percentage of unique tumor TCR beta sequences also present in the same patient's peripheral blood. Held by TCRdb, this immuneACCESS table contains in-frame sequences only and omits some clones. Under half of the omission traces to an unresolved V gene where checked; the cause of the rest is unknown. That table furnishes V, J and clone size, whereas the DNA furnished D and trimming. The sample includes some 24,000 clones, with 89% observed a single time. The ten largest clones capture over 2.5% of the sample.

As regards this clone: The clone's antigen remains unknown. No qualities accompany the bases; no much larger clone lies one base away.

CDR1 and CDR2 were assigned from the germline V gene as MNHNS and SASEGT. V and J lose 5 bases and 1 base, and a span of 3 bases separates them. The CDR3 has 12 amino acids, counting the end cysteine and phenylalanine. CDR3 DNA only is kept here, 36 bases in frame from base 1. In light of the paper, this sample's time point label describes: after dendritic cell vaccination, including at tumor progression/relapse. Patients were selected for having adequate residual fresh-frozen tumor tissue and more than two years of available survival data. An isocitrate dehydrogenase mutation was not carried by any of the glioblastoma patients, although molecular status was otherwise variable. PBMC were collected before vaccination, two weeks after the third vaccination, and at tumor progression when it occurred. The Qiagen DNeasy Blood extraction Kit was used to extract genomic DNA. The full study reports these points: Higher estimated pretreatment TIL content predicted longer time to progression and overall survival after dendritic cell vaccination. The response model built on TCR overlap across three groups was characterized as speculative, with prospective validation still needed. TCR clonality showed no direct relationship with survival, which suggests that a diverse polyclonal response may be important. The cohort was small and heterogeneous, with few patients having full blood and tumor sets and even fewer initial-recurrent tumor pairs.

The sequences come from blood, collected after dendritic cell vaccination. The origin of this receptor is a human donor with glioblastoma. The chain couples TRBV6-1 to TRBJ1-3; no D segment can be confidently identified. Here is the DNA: TGTGCCAGCAGTACTTCTGGAAACACCATATATTTT. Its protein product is CASSTSGNTIYF.